This T cell receptor (beta chain) originates from a study of blood T cell repertoires in COVID-19. This clone has a handful of counts. This table comes from immunoSEQ multiplex PCR, and its TCRdb copy is limited to in-frame clones, with some not included. The sample has hundreds of thousands of clones, around nine tenths seen once. Trimming shortened V by 2 bases and J by 7 bases, and 11 bases separated the two germline ends. Germline V gives CDR1 LGHDT, CDR2 YNNKEL (reference sequence). The CDR3 length is 13 residues. Input material: PBMCs or T cells enriched from blood (not recorded which). The receptor's source is a woman younger than 35 with acute COVID-19. The chain uses TRBV3-1 (or the pseudogene TRBV3-2) and TRBJ1-2; D gene uncertain. For the CDR3, the DNA is TGTGCCAGCAGCCAAAACTTAAGAGGTGGCTACACCTTC. Translated: CASSQNLRGGYTF.